The 25 T cell receptor beta chains listed next were all sequenced from one sample in a study of T cell repertoires in cytomegalovirus infection. Via MiXCR, TCRdb re-called the reads, giving one row per CDR3 protein. The sample holds more than 400,000 distinct CDR3 sequences, about 30% seen once. Sequencing used PBMCs. The receptors here all came from a human donor in good health (CMV status not recorded). Some clones in this sample may be carry-over from other donors' samples.

The J gene is TRBJ1-6, the V gene TRBV7-2, with 7 bases that match TRBD1. Germline V gives CDR1 SGHTA, CDR2 FQGNSA. The V segment lost 5 bases and the J segment 7 bases; nucleotides outside the gene matches: 17. CDR3 size: 18 residues. The CDR3 nucleotides are TGTGCCAGCAGCCCCCCAGGGGGGGGATGGGTATCGAATTCACCCCTCCACTTT. Translated: CASSPPGGGWVSNSPLHF.

This clonotype was recorded at least ten times. This chain links TRBV7-9 with TRBJ1-4; D is uncertain. This CDR3 spans 15 amino acids. Trimming left V 5 bases short and J 4 bases short, with 14 bases between. Germline assignment: CDR1 SEHNR and CDR2 FQNEAQ (reference sequence). The CDR3 sequence: CASSAWTGNNEKLFF. The CDR3 nucleotides are TGTGCCAGCAGCGCCTGGACGGGCAATAATGAAAAACTGTTTTTT.

The chain joins TRBV27 to TRBJ2-4, with 10 bases matching TRBD2. V was pared by 3 bases and J by 2 bases, with 13 bases of the junction left unmatched. From germline, CDR1 is MNHEY and CDR2 SMNVEV (reference sequence). The CDR3 consists of 19 residues. CDR3 protein: CASSFRVPSGRLTKNIQYF. DNA for the CDR3: TGTGCCAGCAGTTTTCGTGTGCCTAGCGGGAGATTAACCAAAAACATTCAGTACTTC.

The chain has TRBV6-2 or TRBV6-3 and TRBJ2-1; 14 bases are a match to TRBD2. The germline V gene encodes CDR1 MNHEY and CDR2 SVGEGT. V trimming: 0 bases; J trimming: 5 bases; junction bases outside the gene matches: 15. The CDR3 consists of 21 residues. In DNA, the CDR3 is TGTGCCAGCAGTTACTCGATTGACCTCGGGACTAGCGGGAGAGTAGACAATGAGCAGTTCTTC. Protein product: CASSYSIDLGTSGRVDNEQFF.

In its sample, this clonotype was seen a few times. The chain employs TRBV5-6 and TRBJ1-4; D is unclear. This CDR3 has 12 amino acids. Germline values: CDR1 SGHDT, CDR2 YYEEEE. V was pared by 4 bases and J by 4 bases, with 5 bases between. In DNA, the CDR3 is TGTGCCAGCAGCGCGAATAATGAAAAACTGTTTTTT. It yields the protein CASSANNEKLFF.

This clonotype came up many times. This chain connects TRBV6-1 to TRBJ1-6; 8 positions agree with TRBD1. CDR1 and CDR2 from the germline V gene are MNHNS and SASEGT. V trimming: 6 bases; J trimming: 7 bases; junction bases outside the gene matches: 8. The CDR3 spans 15 residues. The DNA of the CDR3 is TGTGCCAGCAGGCCGGCCCAGGGGGCCAATTCACCCCTCCACTTT. Translating gives CASRPAQGANSPLHF.

The sample holds many counts of this clonotype. The V gene is TRBV6-4, the J gene TRBJ2-2, with D unclear. Per germline, CDR1 MRHNA and CDR2 SNTAGT. The CDR3 covers 13 residues. The V and J ends lost 2 bases and 3 bases respectively, with 4 bases between them. CDR3 bases: TGTGCCAGCAGTGACAGGGACACCGGGGAGCTGTTTTTT. It specifies CASSDRDTGELFF.

This chain links TRBV7-2 with TRBJ2-3; 8 positions agree with TRBD2. Losses at the gene ends were 1 base for V and 4 bases for J; bases not matched to a gene: 10. CDR1 and CDR2 (germline): SGHTA, FQGNSA. The CDR3 length is 17 residues. The CDR3 region is CASSLVAGGLEADTQYF. CDR3 bases: TGTGCCAGCAGCTTAGTGGCGGGAGGATTAGAGGCAGATACGCAGTATTTT. Using reference TRBV7-2 and TRBJ2-3 for the parts outside the CDR3, the full variable domain is GAGVSQSPSNKVTEKGKDVELRCDPISGHTALYWYRQSLGQGLEFLIYFQGNSAPDKSGLPSDRFSAERTGGSVSTLTIQRTQQEDSAVYLCASSLVAGGLEADTQYFGPGTRLTVL.

This clonotype has ten or more counts. The CDR3 region has the DNA TGTGCCAGCAGCAAACCGGGACAGGGAATTCATACCTTC. This gives the protein CASSKPGQGIHTF. The chain combines TRBV7-2 with TRBJ1-2; 9 bases line up with TRBD1. With V trimmed by 5 bases and J by 14 bases, 12 bases remained unmatched. There are 13 residues in the CDR3. Germline loops: CDR1 SGHTA, CDR2 FQGNSA. The full variable domain, its missing parts supplied by reference TRBV7-2 and TRBJ1-2, is GAGVSQSPSNKVTEKGKDVELRCDPISGHTALYWYRQSLGQGLEFLIYFQGNSAPDKSGLPSDRFSAERTGGSVSTLTIQRTQQEDSAVYLCASSKPGQGIHTFGSGTRLTVV.

The chain couples TRBV7-6 to TRBJ2-5, with TRBD2 identical over 7 bases. CDR1 and CDR2 from the germline V gene are SGHVS and FNYEAQ. The J segment lost 9 bases and the V segment lost 1 base, leaving 14 bases of the junction unmatched. The CDR3 contains 16 residues. The CDR3 is CASSLGARGHRGAQYF. As DNA, the CDR3 is TGTGCCAGCAGCTTAGGGGCGAGGGGCCACCGGGGGGCCCAGTACTTC. The full variable domain, its missing parts supplied by reference TRBV7-6 and TRBJ2-5, is GAGVSQSPRYKVTKRGQDVALRCDPISGHVSLYWYRQALGQGPEFLTYFNYEAQQDKSGLPNDRFSAERPEGSISTLTIQRTEQRDSAMYRCASSLGARGHRGAQYFGPGTRLLVL.

V usage is TRBV6-1 and J usage is TRBJ2-7; 10 nucleotides match TRBD1. This CDR3 is built from 15 residues. The junction had 9 bases not matched to a gene; V was cut back by 7 bases and J by 3 bases. In germline, CDR1 is MNHNS, CDR2 SASEGT. The CDR3 DNA reads TGTGCCAGCAATGGCCGGGACAGGGGTTTCTACGAGCAGTACTTC. The encoded protein is CASNGRDRGFYEQYF.

This clonotype was counted between two and nine times. J is TRBJ2-1 and V is TRBV11-2; D remains unclear. Germline V gene data show CDR1 as SGHAT and CDR2 as FQNNGV. The length of the CDR3 is 15 residues. The V end was cut by 0 bases, the J end by 3 bases, with 9 bases between. The CDR3 is CASSLDWALYNEQFF. CDR3 nucleotides: TGTGCCAGCAGCTTAGATTGGGCCCTCTACAATGAGCAGTTCTTC.

The table lists this clonotype with a few counts. The gene calls are TRBV20-1 and TRBJ2-1; tentative D call: TRBD2 (6 bases). The germline gives CDR1 DFQATT, CDR2 SNEGSKA (reference sequence). V lost 3 bases, J lost 5 bases, and 14 bases lay in between. The CDR3 totals 14 residues. CDR3 DNA: TGCAGTGCTAGGGGGGAGGACTATGACAATGAGCAGTTCTTC. It yields the protein CSARGEDYDNEQFF.

A note on this clonotype: This may be a read error, as it is one base from a much larger clone. Lacking the conserved final phenylalanine or tryptophan, this CDR3 likely reflects a read error. This chain joins TRBV4-3 and TRBJ2-7, with no clear D. V lost 0 bases and J 0 bases, leaving 3 bases between the germline ends. Germline values: CDR1 LGHNA, CDR2 YSLEER. The length of the CDR3 is 13 residues. In DNA form, the CDR3 reads TGCGCCAGCAGCCAAGATCTCTCCTACGAGCAGTACCTC. It codes for CASSQDLSYEQYL.

The chain has TRBV27 and TRBJ1-4; D ambiguous. CDR3 length: 11 residues. Trimming took 8 bases from V and 5 from J, leaving 6 bases between them. Per germline, CDR1 MNHEY and CDR2 SMNVEV (reference sequence). CDR3 amino acids: CASRLNEKLFF. The CDR3 region has the DNA TGTGCCAGCCGTCTAAATGAAAAACTGTTTTTT.

The chain recombines TRBV27 with TRBJ1-5; D gene uncertain. The CDR3 loop spans 15 amino acids. Germline values: CDR1 MNHEY, CDR2 SMNVEV (reference sequence). Trimming removed 0 bases from V and 7 bases from J, with 13 bases in between. The CDR3 DNA follows: TGTGCCAGCAGTTTATCCGCCGGAGTAGGACAGCCCCAGCATTTT. This sequence encodes CASSLSAGVGQPQHF.

The chain couples TRBV20-1 to TRBJ1-2; TRBD1 matches 7 bases. Germline V gene sequence: CDR1 DFQATT, CDR2 SNEGSKA (reference sequence). The junction had 13 bases not matched to a gene; V was cut back by 4 bases and J by 8 bases. The CDR3 extends over 14 amino acids. CDR3 protein: CSATPSVRGMGYTF. Written as DNA, the CDR3 is TGCAGTGCTACACCCAGCGTCAGGGGGATGGGCTACACCTTC.

The chain joins TRBV11-2 to TRBJ2-7; 9 positions match TRBD2. Trimming removed 6 bases from V and 3 bases from J; junction bases left unmatched: 9. CDR3 length equals 15 residues. Germline V gene sequence: CDR1 SGHAT, CDR2 FQNNGV. The CDR3 DNA is TGTGCCAGCAGTGCGGGGGCTAGCGGGAACTACGAGCAGTACTTC. The encoded protein is CASSAGASGNYEQYF. The whole variable domain, remainder taken from reference TRBV11-2 and TRBJ2-7, is EAGVAQSPRYKIIEKRQSVAFWCNPISGHATLYWYQQILGQGPKLLIQFQNNGVVDDSQLPKDRFSAERLKGVDSTLKIQPAKLEDSAVYLCASSAGASGNYEQYFGPGTRLTVT.

This clonotype was seen more than once but under ten times. The chain joins TRBV7-6 to TRBJ2-3; D not resolved. V shed 0 bases and J shed 2 bases, with 6 bases lying between them. The germline V gene encodes CDR1 SGHVS and CDR2 FNYEAQ. This CDR3 spans 14 amino acids. The DNA for the CDR3 is TGTGCCAGCAGCTTAGCGCTGAACACAGATACGCAGTATTTT. It is translated as CASSLALNTDTQYF.

J is TRBJ2-1 and V is TRBV7-6, with 8 bases matching TRBD1. The germline V gene has CDR1 SGHVS and CDR2 FNYEAQ. The CDR3 covers 14 residues. The junction had 9 bases not matched to a gene; V was cut back by 4 bases and J by 10 bases. In DNA form, the CDR3 reads TGTGCCAGCAGCTACGGACAGGGATCTGAGGAGCAGTTCTTC. This codes for CASSYGQGSEEQFF.

This rearrangement joins TRBV5-4 to TRBJ2-1; tentatively, D is TRBD2 (6 bases). V was shortened by 0 bases and J by 5 bases, with 9 bases between the two germline ends. The CDR3 is made up of 14 amino acids. Germline V gene sequence: CDR1 SGHNT, CDR2 YYREEE (reference sequence). DNA of the CDR3: TGTGCCAGCAGCTTGGATCGCGGGGACAATGAGCAGTTCTTC. This gives the protein CASSLDRGDNEQFF.

The chain links TRBV29-1 to TRBJ2-3; TRBD2 aligns across 11 bases. CDR3 length: 15 residues. Per the germline V gene, CDR1 is SQVTM and CDR2 is ANQGSEA. J gave up 2 bases and V 4 bases, and 5 bases lay outside the gene matches. The CDR3 region is CSVAGLAGPTDTQYF. DNA of the CDR3: TGCAGCGTTGCTGGACTAGCGGGCCCCACAGATACGCAGTATTTT.

This chain connects TRBV7-9 to TRBJ1-3; no firm D call. The CDR3 loop spans 14 amino acids. The germline CDR1 and CDR2 sequences are SEHNR and FQNEAQ (reference sequence). Trimming cost V 2 bases and J 0 bases, with 5 bases left between them. The CDR3 loop reads CASSLYGSGNTIYF. In DNA form, the CDR3 reads TGTGCCAGCAGCTTATATGGCTCTGGAAACACCATATATTTT.

The J gene is TRBJ1-5, the V gene TRBV28, with D possibly matching TRBD1 (6 bases). V lost 2 bases and J lost 6, with 14 bases in between. From germline, CDR1 is MDHEN and CDR2 SYDVKM. The CDR3 is 15 amino acids. The CDR3 is CASSLVGGLGQPQHF. CDR3 nucleotide sequence: TGTGCCAGCAGTTTAGTAGGGGGTCTTGGTCAGCCCCAGCATTTT.

This clonotype was counted many times. CDR3 in amino acids: CASSWGGAGNQETQYF. The DNA for the CDR3 is TGTGCCAGCAGCTGGGGGGGAGCGGGCAATCAAGAGACCCAGTACTTC. The chain has TRBV7-2 and TRBJ2-5; 7 bases map to TRBD2. Germline CDR1 SGHTA, CDR2 FQGNSA. The CDR3 covers 16 residues. Germline trimming cut 4 bases from V and 2 bases from J; bases unmatched to any gene: 10.